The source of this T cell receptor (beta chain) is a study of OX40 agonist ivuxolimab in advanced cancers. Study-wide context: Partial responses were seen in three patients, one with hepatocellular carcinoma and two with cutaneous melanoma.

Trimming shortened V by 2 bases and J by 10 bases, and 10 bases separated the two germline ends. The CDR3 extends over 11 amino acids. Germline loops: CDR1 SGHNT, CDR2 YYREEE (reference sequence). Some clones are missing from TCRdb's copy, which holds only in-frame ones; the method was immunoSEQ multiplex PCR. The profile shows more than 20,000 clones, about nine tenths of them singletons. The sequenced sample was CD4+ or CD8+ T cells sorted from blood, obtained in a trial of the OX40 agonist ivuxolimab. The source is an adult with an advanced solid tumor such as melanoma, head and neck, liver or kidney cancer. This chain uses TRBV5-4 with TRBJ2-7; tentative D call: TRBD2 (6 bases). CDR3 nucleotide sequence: TGTGCCAGCAGCTTTTCCGGGACTCAGTACTTC. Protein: CASSFSGTQYF.